There are a few counts of the clone carrying this T cell receptor (beta chain). What it binds is unknown. V dropped 1 base and J dropped 6 bases, with 15 bases sitting between them. CDR1 SGHTA and CDR2 FQGNSA come from the germline V gene. The CDR3 extends over 16 amino acids. MiXCR, applied by TCRdb to the reads, yields one record per CDR3 protein. The data hold 24,000 or so distinct CDR3 sequences, with approximately 51% observed a single time. This sample was included in a study of type 1 regulatory T cells. Looking at the study overall: This in vitro CD4 product, T-allo10, is enriched for Tr1 cells and alloantigen-specific.

The receptor comes from a human donor in good health. The chain joins TRBV7-2 to TRBJ1-4, with D possibly being TRBD1 (5 bases). The material sequenced was cultured T cells, either the whole culture or a sorted T cell fraction (not recorded which). The CDR3 reads CASSLGVGRADEKLFF. In DNA form, the CDR3 reads TGTGCCAGCAGCTTAGGGGTAGGCAGGGCCGATGAAAAACTGTTTTTT.